Below are 8 T cell receptor beta chains sequenced from a single sample in a study of blood T cell repertoires in COVID-19. Profiling relied on immunoSEQ multiplex PCR, and the TCRdb table lists in-frame clones only, not all of them. The sample contains more than 95,000 clones, 90% to 95% of which appear only once. Sequenced: peripheral blood. These receptors were taken from a man aged 45-60 years with COVID-19, enrolled during active disease.

The J gene is TRBJ2-2, the V gene TRBV15; 9 bases fit TRBD2. After removal of 0 bases from V and 7 bases from J, the junction contained 9 bases not matched to a gene. The CDR3 extends over 17 amino acids. Germline CDR1 reads LNHNV; CDR2 reads YYDKDF (reference sequence). CDR3 sequence: CATSRDRLAEGGGELFF. CDR3 coding DNA: TGTGCCACCAGCAGAGACCGACTAGCGGAGGGCGGCGGGGAGCTGTTTTTT.

The chain couples TRBV25-1 to TRBJ2-1; a possible D gene is TRBD1 (6 bases). Germline V CDR1 and CDR2: MGHDK, SYGVNS. The CDR3 sequence is 15 residues long. Trimming stripped 1 base from V and 7 bases from J, with 14 bases between. CDR3 sequence: CASSEWGLGGNEQFF. The CDR3 DNA sequence: TGTGCCAGCAGTGAATGGGGGCTAGGTGGAAATGAGCAGTTCTTC.

This clone was counted between two and nine times. The chain employs TRBV7-9 and TRBJ1-1; the D gene is possibly TRBD1 (5 bases). V was pared by 5 bases and J by 0 bases, with 13 bases between. CDR3 length: 15 residues. CDR1 and CDR2 (germline): SEHNR, FQNEAQ (reference sequence). CDR3 DNA: TGTGCCAGCAGCGCCCTCGGGGGGGTGAACACTGAAGCTTTCTTT. It encodes CASSALGGVNTEAFF.

The chain employs TRBV29-1 and TRBJ2-7; 10 bases align to TRBD2. V shed 7 bases and J 4 bases; nucleotides not matched to a gene: 4. The CDR3 is 12 residues long. Germline V gene data show CDR1 as SQVTM and CDR2 as ANQGSEA. In DNA, the CDR3 is TGCAGCGCTGGACTAGCGGAGTACGAGCAGTACTTC. The encoded protein is CSAGLAEYEQYF.

This clone was counted a single time. V gene TRBV6-2 or TRBV6-3 combines with J gene TRBJ2-7, with 10 bases identical to TRBD2. Per the germline V gene, CDR1 is MNHEY and CDR2 is SVGEGT. Trimming cost V 2 bases and J 0 bases; bases outside gene matches: 7. The CDR3 is made up of 17 amino acids. This chain's CDR3 is CASSYGVAGGSSYEQYF. Written as DNA, the CDR3 is TGTGCCAGCAGTTACGGAGTAGCGGGGGGAAGCTCCTACGAGCAGTACTTC.

This chain uses TRBV15 with TRBJ2-1; D is perhaps TRBD2 (7 bases). Trimming shortened V by 5 bases and J by 2 bases, and 19 bases separated the two germline ends. The CDR3 contains 17 residues. The germline gives CDR1 LNHNV, CDR2 YYDKDF (reference sequence). The CDR3 DNA follows: TGTGCCACCAGCCCAGGGAGGGGGAGGACAGCCTACAATGAGCAGTTCTTC. Protein: CATSPGRGRTAYNEQFF.

This chain uses TRBV6-5 with TRBJ2-2; 8 bases agree with TRBD2. The germline V gene encodes CDR1 MNHEY and CDR2 SVGAGI. The CDR3 runs to 15 residues. With 1 base clipped from V and 6 bases from J, the junction kept 4 bases outside the gene matches. This CDR3 is CASSYLAGRAGELFF. CDR3 sequence (DNA): TGTGCCAGCAGTTACTTAGCCGGGAGGGCCGGGGAGCTGTTTTTT.

V is TRBV5-5 and J is TRBJ2-7, with D perhaps TRBD2 (5 bases). The CDR3 is made up of 14 amino acids. Germline CDR1 SGHKS, CDR2 YYEKEE (reference sequence). The V end was cut by 0 bases, the J end by 3 bases, with 10 bases between. The CDR3 loop is CASSLGTGFYEQYV. The DNA of the CDR3 is TGTGCCAGCAGCTTGGGGACGGGATTCTACGAGCAGTACGTC.